This T cell receptor (beta chain) originates from a study of tumor and adjacent non-tumor tissue in lung cancer. The library came from three nested PCR rounds adapted from ARM-PCR protocols. TCRdb re-called the multiplex PCR reads through MiXCR, storing one row per CDR3 protein. Of 84,000 or so distinct CDR3 sequences listed, 61% were seen once; the top ten hold 15%. This CDR3 region has 14 residues. Per germline, CDR1 SGHAT and CDR2 FQNNGV. This sample's RNA came from whole unsorted tissue. Study observations and caveats: In normal lung, the top 100 clones were significantly more dominant than in tumor.

Comment on this clonotype: Antigen specificity is unknown.

The sample consisted of lung tumor tissue. The gene calls are TRBV11-2 and TRBJ2-7; D is uncertain. The clonotype comes from a man aged 70 or older with non-small cell lung cancer. The CDR3 nucleotides are TGTGCCAGCAACCCCCTCACAGTAAGAAACGAGCGGTACGTC. Protein: CASNPLTVRNERYV.